This T cell receptor (beta chain) comes out of a study of blood T cell repertoires in COVID-19 (TCRdb year 2020). Concerning the study at large: The collaborator samples originated in the United States, Italy and Spain and spanned the acute and convalescent phases of COVID-19. The sample metadata nearly always contained a de-identified subject ID, COVID-19 status, age in years and sex. Subjects who had been exposed to COVID-19, were actively infected with it, or had recovered from it provided the deeply sampled blood TCRbeta repertoires that made up the dataset. HLA class I and class II types, where available, came from metadata supplied by the sample provider rather than from assay-based typing. The prospective study material was composed of cDNA or gDNA derived from T cells, B-cell-depleted T cells, or PBMCs. Samples were obtained from the ongoing ImmuneRACE study (first 160 participants) and from 1,254 subjects provided by 6 global collaborators. A freely available public database, intended as a resource for researchers studying the immune response to SARS-CoV-2, is where the repertoires were released. General findings and caveats noted by the study authors: How much clinical and demographic metadata was included differed by source and by participant, and the metadata was provided uncurated.

A word on this clone: Its antigen target is currently unknown. Per-base quality was not reported, and no clone a single base away is much larger than it.

Another Seattle source contributed samples from volunteer blood donors who had recovered from COVID-19. Whole blood was collected in K2EDTA tubes by collaborating institutions according to the institutions' own protocols. For TCRbeta analysis, collaborators shipped samples in one of three forms: frozen whole blood, isolated PBMCs, or DNA extracted from either of those sample types. Trimming leaves V shorter by 3 bases and J shorter by 8 bases, with the junction holding 11 bases beyond the gene matches. The germline V gene provides CDR1 ENHRY and CDR2 SYGVKD. From its cysteine to its phenylalanine, the CDR3 spans 15 amino acids. Only the CDR3 region is kept as DNA, spanning 45 bases read in frame from base 1. TCRbeta CDR3 regions were amplified from genomic DNA using the immunoSEQ Assay, a bias-controlled multiplex PCR. In the authors' own workflow: The number of nucleated cells in each sample was estimated from the amplification of reference gene primers within the assay. Sequence reads were collapsed and filtered to measure the absolute abundance of every unique TCRbeta CDR3 rearrangement. For each sample, productive Simpson clonality was calculated by taking the square root of Simpson's diversity index across productive rearrangements. Entries here come from immuneACCESS through TCRdb and include only in-frame sequences with V and J called. Some clones fail to appear in such tables; in the studies checked, an unresolved V gene covers under half of the shortfall, and the cause of the remainder is unknown. V and J calls and clone size are as listed in that table; D and trimming were resolved from the DNA. The sample table holds 170,000 or so clones, of which about 86% were seen once. The ten most abundant clones make up 0.85% to 0.95% of the sample.

What was sequenced was peripheral blood. The sequence derives from a woman aged 18-30 years who had recovered from COVID-19. Recombination connected TRBV10-3 to TRBJ1-2, with 8 middle bases fitting TRBD1. The CDR3 is CAISDTKDRVFGYTF. The nucleotides read TGTGCCATCAGTGATACCAAGGACAGGGTGTTCGGCTACACCTTC.